This passage covers 8 T cell receptor beta chains from one sample sequenced in a study of shared clonotypes between healthy human individuals. Some clones are missing from TCRdb's copy, which holds only in-frame ones; the method was immunoSEQ multiplex PCR. Seen here are about 520,000 clones, 95% to 97% observed once, and the top ten hold about 0.067%. The sample consisted of naive CD4+ T cells sorted from blood. As for subset: CD45RA+ positively selected. These receptors were taken from a woman in her twenties or thirties in good health.

The V call is TRBV7-8, the J call TRBJ2-1, with TRBD2 as a possible D gene (5 bases). Trimming cost V 3 bases and J 7 bases, with 7 bases left between them. Germline V CDR1 and CDR2: SGHVS, FQNEAQ. The CDR3 sequence is 12 residues long. Written as DNA, the CDR3 is TGTGCCAGCAGCTTTACTAGGAATGAGCAGTTCTTC. This sequence encodes CASSFTRNEQFF.

V and J are TRBV5-4 and TRBJ1-1; D uncertain. The ends were cut back, 4 bases at V and 0 bases at J, with 13 bases in the middle. Germline-derived CDR1 and CDR2 are SGHNT and YYREEE (reference sequence). This CDR3 region has 15 residues. This chain's CDR3 is CASSAKNRMNTEAFF. CDR3 DNA: TGTGCCAGCAGCGCGAAGAACAGAATGAACACTGAAGCTTTCTTT.

The rearrangement uses TRBV6-5 and TRBJ1-4; D is unclear. The CDR3 runs to 13 residues. Germline lookup yields CDR1 MNHEY and CDR2 SVGAGI. Trimming took 2 bases from V and 6 from J, leaving 7 bases between them. The CDR3 spells CASSYKVHEKLFF. The CDR3 DNA reads as TGTGCCAGCAGTTACAAGGTTCATGAAAAACTGTTTTTT.

V is TRBV27 and J is TRBJ1-4, with D maybe TRBD1 (5 bases). V was cut by 5 bases and J by 4 bases, with 29 bases left in between. The germline V gene has CDR1 MNHEY and CDR2 SMNVEV (reference sequence). The CDR3 covers 20 residues. CDR3 loop: CASSRDGPARPLPINEKLFF. The CDR3 bases are TGTGCCAGCAGTCGGGACGGTCCTGCCCGACCTCTGCCGATTAATGAAAAACTGTTTTTT.

The gene calls are TRBV18 and TRBJ1-1; 10 bases align to TRBD1. This CDR3 has 17 amino acids. Germline CDR1 and CDR2: KGHSH and LQKENI. After removal of 6 bases from V and 0 bases from J, the junction contained 10 bases not matched to a gene. This CDR3 is CASSRGQGVGMNTEAFF. CDR3 DNA sequence: TGTGCCAGCTCGCGAGGACAGGGGGTCGGGATGAACACTGAAGCTTTCTTT.

The chain links TRBV19 to TRBJ2-6, with no clear D. The CDR3 extends over 17 amino acids. Trimming removed 8 bases at V and 0 bases at J, with 17 bases between. Per germline, CDR1 LNHDA and CDR2 SQIVND (reference sequence). The CDR3 region is CASLPPPQYSGANVLTF. In nucleotides, the CDR3 is TGTGCCAGTCTTCCACCTCCACAGTACTCTGGGGCCAACGTCCTGACTTTC.

The V gene is TRBV7-6, the J gene TRBJ2-7, with 7 bases aligning to TRBD1. J gave up 4 bases and V 5 bases, and 2 bases lay outside the gene matches. Germline V CDR1 and CDR2: SGHVS, FNYEAQ. CDR3 length: 12 residues. In DNA form, the CDR3 reads TGTGCCAGCAGCCGACAGGGTTACGAGCAGTACTTC. Protein: CASSRQGYEQYF.

This chain joins TRBV28 and TRBJ1-5; D remains unclear. The V gene's germline CDR1 is MDHEN and CDR2 SYDVKM. The CDR3 consists of 13 residues. Trimming shortened V by 5 bases and J by 7 bases, and 12 bases separated the two germline ends. This CDR3 is CASSGLERQPQHF. In DNA form, the CDR3 reads TGTGCCAGCAGTGGATTGGAGAGACAGCCCCAGCATTTT.